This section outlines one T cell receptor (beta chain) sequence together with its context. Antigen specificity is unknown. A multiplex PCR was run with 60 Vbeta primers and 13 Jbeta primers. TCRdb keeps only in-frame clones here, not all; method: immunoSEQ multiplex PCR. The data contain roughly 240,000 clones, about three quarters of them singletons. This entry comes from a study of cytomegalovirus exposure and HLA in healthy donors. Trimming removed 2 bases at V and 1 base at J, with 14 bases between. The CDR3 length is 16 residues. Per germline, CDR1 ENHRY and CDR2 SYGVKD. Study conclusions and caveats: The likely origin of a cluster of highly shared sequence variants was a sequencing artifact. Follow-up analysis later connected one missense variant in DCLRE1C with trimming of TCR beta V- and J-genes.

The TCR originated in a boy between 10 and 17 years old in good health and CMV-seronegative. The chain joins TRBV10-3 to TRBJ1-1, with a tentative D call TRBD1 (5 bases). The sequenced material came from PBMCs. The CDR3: CAISEQAGPGNTEAFF. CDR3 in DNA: TGTGCCATCAGTGAGCAGGCGGGGCCCGGGAACACTGAAGCTTTCTTT.